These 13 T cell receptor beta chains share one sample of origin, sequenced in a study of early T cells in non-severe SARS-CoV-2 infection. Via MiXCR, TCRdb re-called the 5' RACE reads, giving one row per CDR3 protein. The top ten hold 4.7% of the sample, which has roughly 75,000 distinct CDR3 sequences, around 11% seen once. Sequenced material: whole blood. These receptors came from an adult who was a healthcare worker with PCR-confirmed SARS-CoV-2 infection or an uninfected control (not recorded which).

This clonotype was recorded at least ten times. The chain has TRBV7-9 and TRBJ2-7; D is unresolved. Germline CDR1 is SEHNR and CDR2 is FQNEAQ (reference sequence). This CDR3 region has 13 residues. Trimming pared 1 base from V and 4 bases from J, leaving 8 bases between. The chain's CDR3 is CASSLVSGYEQYF. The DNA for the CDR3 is TGTGCCAGCAGCTTAGTTTCGGGTTACGAGCAGTACTTC.

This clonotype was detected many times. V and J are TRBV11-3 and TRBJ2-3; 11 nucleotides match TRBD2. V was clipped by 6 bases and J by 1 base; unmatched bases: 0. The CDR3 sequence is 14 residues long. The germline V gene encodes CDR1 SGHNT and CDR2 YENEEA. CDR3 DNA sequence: TGTGCCAGCAGACTAGCGGGGGGCACAGATACGCAGTATTTT. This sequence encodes CASRLAGGTDTQYF.

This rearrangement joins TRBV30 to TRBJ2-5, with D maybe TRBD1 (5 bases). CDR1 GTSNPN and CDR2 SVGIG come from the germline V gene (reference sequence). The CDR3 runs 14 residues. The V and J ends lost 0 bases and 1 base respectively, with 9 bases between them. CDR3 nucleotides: TGTGCCTGGAGTGTTGGCAGGGCCCAAGAGACCCAGTACTTC. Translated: CAWSVGRAQETQYF.

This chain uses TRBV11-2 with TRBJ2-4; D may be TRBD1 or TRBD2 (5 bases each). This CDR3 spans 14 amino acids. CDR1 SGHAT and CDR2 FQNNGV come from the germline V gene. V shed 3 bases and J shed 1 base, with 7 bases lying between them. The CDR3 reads CASSFEGAKNIQYF. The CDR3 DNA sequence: TGTGCCAGCAGCTTTGAGGGGGCCAAAAACATTCAGTACTTC.

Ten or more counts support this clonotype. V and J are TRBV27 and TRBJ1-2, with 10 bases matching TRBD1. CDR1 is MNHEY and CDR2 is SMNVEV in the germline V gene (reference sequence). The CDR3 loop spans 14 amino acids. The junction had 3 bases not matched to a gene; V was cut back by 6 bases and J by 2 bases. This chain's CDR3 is CASRRQGANYGYTF. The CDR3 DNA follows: TGTGCCAGCAGACGACAGGGGGCCAACTATGGCTACACCTTC.

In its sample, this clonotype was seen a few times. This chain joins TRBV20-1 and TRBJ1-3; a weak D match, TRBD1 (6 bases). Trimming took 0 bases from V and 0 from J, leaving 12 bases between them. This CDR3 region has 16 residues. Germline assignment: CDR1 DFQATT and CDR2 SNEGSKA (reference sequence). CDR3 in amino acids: CSARDKGVYSGNTIYF. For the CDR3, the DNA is TGCAGTGCTAGAGATAAGGGGGTCTACTCTGGAAACACCATATATTTT.

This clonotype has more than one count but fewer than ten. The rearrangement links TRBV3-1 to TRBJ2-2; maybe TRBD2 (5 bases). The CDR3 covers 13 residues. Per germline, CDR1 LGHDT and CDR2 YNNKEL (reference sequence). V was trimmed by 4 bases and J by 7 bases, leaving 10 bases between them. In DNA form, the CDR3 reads TGTGCCAGCAGCCCGCGGGTGTACGGGGAGCTGTTTTTT. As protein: CASSPRVYGELFF.

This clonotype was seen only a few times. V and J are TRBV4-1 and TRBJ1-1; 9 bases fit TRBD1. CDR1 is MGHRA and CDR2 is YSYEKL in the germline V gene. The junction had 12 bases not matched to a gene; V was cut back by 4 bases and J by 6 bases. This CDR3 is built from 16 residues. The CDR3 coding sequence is TGCGCCAGCAGCCGAGTACCGACAGGGGGGGGACCTGAAGCTTTCTTT. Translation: CASSRVPTGGGPEAFF.

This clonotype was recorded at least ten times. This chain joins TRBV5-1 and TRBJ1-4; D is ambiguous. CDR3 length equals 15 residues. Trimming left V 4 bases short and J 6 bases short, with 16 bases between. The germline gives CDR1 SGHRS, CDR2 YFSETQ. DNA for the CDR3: TGCGCCAGCAGCAGGGATGGTATGGCAGATGAAAAACTGTTTTTT. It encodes CASSRDGMADEKLFF.

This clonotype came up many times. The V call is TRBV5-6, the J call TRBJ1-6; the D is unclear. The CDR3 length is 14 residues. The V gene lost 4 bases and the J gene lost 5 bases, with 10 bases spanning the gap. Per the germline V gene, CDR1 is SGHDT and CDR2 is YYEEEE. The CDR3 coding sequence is TGTGCCAGCAGCCCTAGCACAGATAATTCACCCCTCCACTTT. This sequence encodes CASSPSTDNSPLHF. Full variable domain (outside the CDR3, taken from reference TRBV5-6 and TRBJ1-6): DAGVTQSPTHLIKTRGQQVTLRCSPKSGHDTVSWYQQALGQGPQFIFQYYEEEERQRGNFPDRFSGHQFPNYSSELNVNALLLGDSALYLCASSPSTDNSPLHFGNGTRLTVT.

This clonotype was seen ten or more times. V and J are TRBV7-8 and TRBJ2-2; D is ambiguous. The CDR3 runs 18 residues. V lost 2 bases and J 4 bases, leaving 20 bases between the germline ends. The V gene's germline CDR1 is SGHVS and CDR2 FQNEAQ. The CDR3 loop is CASSLPTAVARRTGELFF. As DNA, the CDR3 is TGTGCCAGCAGCTTACCGACCGCGGTGGCTAGACGCACCGGGGAGCTGTTTTTT.

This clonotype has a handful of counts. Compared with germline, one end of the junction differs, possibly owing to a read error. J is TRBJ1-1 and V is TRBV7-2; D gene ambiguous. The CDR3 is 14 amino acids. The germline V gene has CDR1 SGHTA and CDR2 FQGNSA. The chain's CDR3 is CASSLASANTEVFF. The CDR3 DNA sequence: TGTGCCAGCAGCTTAGCTTCGGCGAACACTGAAGTTTTCTTT.

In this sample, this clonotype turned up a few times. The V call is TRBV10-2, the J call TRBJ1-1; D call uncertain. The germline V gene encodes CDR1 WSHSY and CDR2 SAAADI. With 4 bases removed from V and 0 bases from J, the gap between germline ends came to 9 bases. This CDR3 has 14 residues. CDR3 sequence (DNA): TGCGCCAGCAGTGGGTCGACTCTGAACACTGAAGCTTTCTTT. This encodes CASSGSTLNTEAFF.